This T cell receptor (beta chain) was identified during a study of cytomegalovirus exposure and HLA in healthy donors. Findings of the study overall: TCR sequences were mostly rare, though some public TCRs occurred in many donors. The study listed roughly 150 cytomegalovirus-associated TCR beta chains. HLA allele associations emerged for under 20,000 TCR beta sequences in a later analysis, at 0.05 false discovery rate.

Comments on this clone: Antigen specificity is unknown.

Researchers ran the PCR with 60 Vbeta and 13 Jbeta primers. Generated by immunoSEQ multiplex PCR, the TCRdb table keeps only in-frame clones and is missing some. This sample has 120,000 to 150,000 clones, with around 80% found just once. CDR1 is MNHNY and CDR2 is SVGAGI in the germline V gene (reference sequence). V lost 6 bases and J 2 bases, leaving 15 bases between the germline ends. The CDR3 extends over 15 amino acids. This chain uses TRBV6-6 with TRBJ2-3, with a weak D call TRBD2 (6 bases). The clonotype comes from a male donor in good health and CMV-seronegative. Sequenced input: PBMCs. For the CDR3, the DNA is TGTGCCAGCAGCCTCCGGGACTGGTACACAGATACGCAGTATTTT. Amino acid sequence: CASSLRDWYTDTQYF.